This note documents a single TCR beta chain sequence. This sample is drawn from a study of PD-L1 blockade in urothelial cancer. In the study overall: About 90% of the roughly 29 patients were men who had bladder-origin urothelial cancer.

In each PCR, synthetic TCR analog templates were spiked in. Sequencing was performed with immunoSEQ multiplex PCR; in TCRdb, only in-frame clones are kept and a portion is missing. The table lists 45,000 to 65,000 clones, approximately 80% of them singletons. Specimen: PBMCs, collected around atezolizumab (anti-PD-L1) treatment. The TCR sequence derives from a middle-aged man with urothelial cancer.

DNA for the CDR3: TGTGCCAGCAGTTTCCTCGGACAGGGGACCTATGGCTACACCTTC. It translates to CASSFLGQGTYGYTF. This rearrangement joins TRBV27 to TRBJ1-2; 9 bases fit TRBD1. Trimming at V came to 3 bases and at J to 4 bases, leaving 6 bases not matched to a gene. Per germline, CDR1 MNHEY and CDR2 SMNVEV (reference sequence). CDR3 length equals 15 residues.